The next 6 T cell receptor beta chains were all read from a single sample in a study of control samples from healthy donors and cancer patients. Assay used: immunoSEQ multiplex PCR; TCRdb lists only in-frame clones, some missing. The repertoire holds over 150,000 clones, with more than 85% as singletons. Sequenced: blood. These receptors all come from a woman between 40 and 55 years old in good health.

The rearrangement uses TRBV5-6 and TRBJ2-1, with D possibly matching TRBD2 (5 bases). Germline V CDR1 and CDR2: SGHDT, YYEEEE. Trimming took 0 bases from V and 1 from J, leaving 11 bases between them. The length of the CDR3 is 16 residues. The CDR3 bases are TGTGCCAGCAGCTTGGCCGGCACGGGGTCCTACAATGAGCAGTTCTTC. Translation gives CASSLAGTGSYNEQFF.

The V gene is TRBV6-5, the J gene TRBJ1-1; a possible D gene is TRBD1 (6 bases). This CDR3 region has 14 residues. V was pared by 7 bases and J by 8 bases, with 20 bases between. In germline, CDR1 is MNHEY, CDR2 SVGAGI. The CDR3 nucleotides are TGTGCCAGCACCTCTAGTGGGGCGGGGGCCGAAGCTTTCTTT. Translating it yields CASTSSGAGAEAFF.

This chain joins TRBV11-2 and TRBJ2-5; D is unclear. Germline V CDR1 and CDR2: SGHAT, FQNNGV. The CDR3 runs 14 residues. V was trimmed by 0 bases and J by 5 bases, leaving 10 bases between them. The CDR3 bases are TGTGCCAGCAGCTTAGATTGGCATTTGGAGACCCAGTACTTC. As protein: CASSLDWHLETQYF.

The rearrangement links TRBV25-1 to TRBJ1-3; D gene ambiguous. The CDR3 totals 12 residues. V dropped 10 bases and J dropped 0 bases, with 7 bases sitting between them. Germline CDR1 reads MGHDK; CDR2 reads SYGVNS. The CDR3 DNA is TGTGCCACCCGGAACTCTGGAAACACCATATATTTT. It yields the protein CATRNSGNTIYF.

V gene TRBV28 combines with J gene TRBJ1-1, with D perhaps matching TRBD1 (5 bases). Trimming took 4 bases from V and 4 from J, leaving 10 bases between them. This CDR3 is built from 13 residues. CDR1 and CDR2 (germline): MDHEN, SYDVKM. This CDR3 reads CASSWGEGTEAFF. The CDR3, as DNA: TGTGCCAGCAGTTGGGGGGAGGGCACTGAAGCTTTCTTT.

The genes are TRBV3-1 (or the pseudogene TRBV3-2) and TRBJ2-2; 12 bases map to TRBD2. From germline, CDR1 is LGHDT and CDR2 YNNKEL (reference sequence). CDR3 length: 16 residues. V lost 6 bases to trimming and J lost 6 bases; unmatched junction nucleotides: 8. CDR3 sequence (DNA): TGTGCCAGCAGTCACCTAGCGGGGGGGCGGGCCGGGGAGCTGTTTTTT. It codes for CASSHLAGGRAGELFF.